This T cell receptor beta chain was observed in a study of shared clonotypes between healthy human individuals. About the research overall: Three plates each covered CD4 naive and memory; CD8 naive two, CD8 memory one.

The assay was immunoSEQ multiplex PCR, and TCRdb's table has in-frame clones only and misses some. The table shows some 2.4 million clones, with under 95% occurring only once. Sequencing input: naive CD4+ T cells from PBMCs. Subset specified: CD45RA+ positively selected. The TCR sequence derives from a man between 18 and 35 years old in good health. Some clones in this sample may be carry-over from other donors' samples.

This CDR3 is CASSLRGVAEKLFF. DNA of the CDR3: TGTGCCAGCAGCTTACGCGGGGTAGCTGAAAAACTGTTTTTT. The chain is built from TRBV7-9 and TRBJ1-4; D ambiguous. The ends were cut back, 2 bases at V and 7 bases at J, with 11 bases in the middle. This CDR3 has 14 residues. In germline, CDR1 is SEHNR, CDR2 FQNEAQ (reference sequence).